The sequence of this TCR beta chain was determined in a study of Ad26.COV2.S vaccination and SARS-CoV-2 variants. Study at large: In the study, Ad26.COV2.S was injected intramuscularly once, or twice 56 days apart.

This clone was seen only a few times. As for treatment: 15 to 20 received Ad26.COV2.S at low or high dose, single or two shots; about 5 received placebo; per-sample allocation not given. The study sampled participants on day 63 after the first vaccine or placebo injection. Generated by immunoSEQ multiplex PCR, the TCRdb table keeps only in-frame clones and is missing some. The sample shows a few hundred thousand clones, 90% of them seen only once. This sequence was found in a person aged 18-60 years who received the Ad26.COV2.S COVID-19 vaccine or a placebo. The starting material was peripheral blood, obtained in a trial of Ad26.COV2.S vaccine versus placebo.

This CDR3 is CAWSAVEGKLFF. CDR3 in DNA: TGTGCCTGGAGTGCTGTTGAGGGGAAACTGTTTTTT. The V gene is TRBV30, the J gene TRBJ1-4; D is possibly TRBD1 (5 bases). Deletions cut 1 base from V and 11 bases from J, with 11 bases between. There are 12 residues in the CDR3. Germline-derived CDR1 and CDR2 are GTSNPN and SVGIG (reference sequence).